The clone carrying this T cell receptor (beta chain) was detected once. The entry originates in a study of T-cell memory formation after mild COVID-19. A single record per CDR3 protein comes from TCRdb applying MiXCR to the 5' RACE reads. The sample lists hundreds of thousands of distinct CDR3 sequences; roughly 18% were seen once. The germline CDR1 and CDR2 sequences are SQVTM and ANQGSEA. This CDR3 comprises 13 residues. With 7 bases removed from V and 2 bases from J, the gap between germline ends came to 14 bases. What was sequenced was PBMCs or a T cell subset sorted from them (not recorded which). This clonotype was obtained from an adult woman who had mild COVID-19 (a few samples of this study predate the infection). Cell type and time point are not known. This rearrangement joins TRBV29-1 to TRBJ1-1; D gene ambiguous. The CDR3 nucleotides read TGCAGCGGGAGAGAGACCAGTAACACTGAAGCTTTCTTT. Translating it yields CSGRETSNTEAFF. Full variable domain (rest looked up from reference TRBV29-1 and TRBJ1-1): SAVISQKPSRDICQRGTSLTIQCQVDSQVTMMFWYRQQPGQSLTLIATANQGSEATYESGFVIDKFPISRPNLTFSTLTVSNMSPEDSSIYLCSGRETSNTEAFFGQGTRLTVV.